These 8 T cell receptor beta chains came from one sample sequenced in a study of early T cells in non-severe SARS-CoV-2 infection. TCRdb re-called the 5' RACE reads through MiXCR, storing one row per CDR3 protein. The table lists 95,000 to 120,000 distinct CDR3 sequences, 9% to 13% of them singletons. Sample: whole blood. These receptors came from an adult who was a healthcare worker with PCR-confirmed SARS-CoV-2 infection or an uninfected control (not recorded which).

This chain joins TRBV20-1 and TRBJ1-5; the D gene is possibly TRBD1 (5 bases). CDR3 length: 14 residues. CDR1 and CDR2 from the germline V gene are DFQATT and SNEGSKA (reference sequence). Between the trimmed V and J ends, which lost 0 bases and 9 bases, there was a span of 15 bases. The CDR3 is CSARDGDRWAPQHF. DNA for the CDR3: TGCAGTGCTAGAGATGGGGACCGATGGGCGCCCCAGCATTTT.

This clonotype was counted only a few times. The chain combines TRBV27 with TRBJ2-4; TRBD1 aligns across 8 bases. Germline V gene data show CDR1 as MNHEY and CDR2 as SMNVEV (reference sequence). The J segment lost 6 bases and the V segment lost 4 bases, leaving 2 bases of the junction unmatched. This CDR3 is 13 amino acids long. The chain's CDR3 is CASSSGTGNIQYF. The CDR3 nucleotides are TGTGCCAGCAGTTCGGGGACAGGAAACATTCAGTACTTC.

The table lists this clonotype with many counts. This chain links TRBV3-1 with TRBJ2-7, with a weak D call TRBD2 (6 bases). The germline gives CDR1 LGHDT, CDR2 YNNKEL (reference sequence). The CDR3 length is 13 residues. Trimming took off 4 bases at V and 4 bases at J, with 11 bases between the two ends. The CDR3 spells CASSRPGVYEQYF. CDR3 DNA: TGTGCCAGCAGCCGCCCGGGGGTGTACGAGCAGTACTTC.

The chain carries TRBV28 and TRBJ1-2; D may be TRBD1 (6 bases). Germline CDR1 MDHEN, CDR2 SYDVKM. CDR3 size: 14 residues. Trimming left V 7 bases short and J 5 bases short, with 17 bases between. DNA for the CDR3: TGTGCCAGCATGCCATCGGGAGGGGGTTATGGCTACACCTTC. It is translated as CASMPSGGGYGYTF.

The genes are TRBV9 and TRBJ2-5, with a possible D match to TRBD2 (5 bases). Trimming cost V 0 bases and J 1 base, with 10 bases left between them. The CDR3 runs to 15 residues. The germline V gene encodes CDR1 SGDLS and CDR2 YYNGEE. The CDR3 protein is CASSVEMRAQETQYF. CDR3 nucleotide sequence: TGTGCCAGCAGCGTAGAGATGCGGGCCCAAGAGACCCAGTACTTC.

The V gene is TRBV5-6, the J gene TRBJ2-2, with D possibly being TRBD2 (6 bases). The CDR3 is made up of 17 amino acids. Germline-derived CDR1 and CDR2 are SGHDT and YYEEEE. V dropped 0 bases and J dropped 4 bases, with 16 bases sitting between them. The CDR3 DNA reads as TGTGCCAGCAGCTTGGGAAGGGCGGGATCAGTCACCGGGGAGCTGTTTTTT. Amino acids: CASSLGRAGSVTGELFF. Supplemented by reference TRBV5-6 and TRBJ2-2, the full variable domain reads DAGVTQSPTHLIKTRGQQVTLRCSPKSGHDTVSWYQQALGQGPQFIFQYYEEEERQRGNFPDRFSGHQFPNYSSELNVNALLLGDSALYLCASSLGRAGSVTGELFFGEGSRLTVL.

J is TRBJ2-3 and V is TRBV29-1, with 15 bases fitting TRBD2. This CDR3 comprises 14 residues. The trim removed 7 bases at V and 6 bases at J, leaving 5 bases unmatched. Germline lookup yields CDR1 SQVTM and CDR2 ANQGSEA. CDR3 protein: CSAWTSGRVDTQYF. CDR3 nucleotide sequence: TGCAGCGCATGGACTAGCGGGAGGGTGGATACGCAGTATTTT.

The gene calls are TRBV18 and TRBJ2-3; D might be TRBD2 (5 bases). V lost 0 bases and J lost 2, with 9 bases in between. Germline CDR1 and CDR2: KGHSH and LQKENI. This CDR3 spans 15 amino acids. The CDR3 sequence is CASSPPSGPTDTQYF. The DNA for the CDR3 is TGTGCCAGCTCACCACCCAGCGGCCCCACAGATACGCAGTATTTT.